The present TCR beta chain was sequenced within a study of T cells in Graves' hyperthyroidism and ophthalmopathy. Each person with ophthalmopathy scored at least 3 on the Clinical Activity Score, reached NOSPECS grade 4 or higher, and had been ill under 3 months. Uncontrolled infection, other autoimmune disease, pregnancy or lactation barred patients from enrollment. General study results and limits: Blood also held most thyroid clonotypes expanded beyond 0.001. Onset of ophthalmopathy came a median approximately 6.8 months after the model predicted it.

Amplification of TCR beta CDR3 regions used RNA as the template. A first-round RT-PCR of the TCR CDR3 used the HTBI primer set. Via MiXCR, TCRdb re-called the multiplex PCR reads, giving one row per CDR3 protein. The sample lists some 340,000 distinct CDR3 sequences, around 13% occurring once. This clonotype was picked up a small number of times. The target antigen is unknown. The specimen sequenced was blood. The TCR comes from a woman between 40 and 50 years old with Graves' ophthalmopathy.

CDR3 in DNA: TGCGCCAGCAGCTTGGGGCAAGCTCCTTACAATGAGCAGTTCTTC. It yields the protein CASSLGQAPYNEQFF. The V gene is TRBV5-1, the J gene TRBJ2-1; D remains ambiguous. This CDR3 region has 15 residues. Per the germline V gene, CDR1 is SGHRS and CDR2 is YFSETQ. V was trimmed by 0 bases and J by 4 bases, leaving 11 bases between them.